This T cell receptor (beta chain) was documented in a study of blood T cell repertoires in COVID-19. Whole-study context: The United States, Italy and Spain supplied acute and convalescent COVID-19 samples. T cells, B-cell-depleted T cells, or PBMCs provided the cDNA or gDNA that served as material.

Original processing notes: For nucleated cells, counts were estimated from reference gene primer amplification. Clones were sequenced by immunoSEQ multiplex PCR, and TCRdb holds only the in-frame ones, with some missing. The V and J calls and clone size are taken from that table; D and trimming were inferred from the DNA. The table includes hundreds of thousands of clones, around 91% detected once. V was cut by 4 bases and J by 6 bases, with 7 bases left in between. The germline CDR1 and CDR2 sequences are SQVTM and ANQGSEA. The CDR3 runs to 10 residues. The specimen was PBMCs or T cells enriched from blood (not recorded which). The sequence came from a man aged 25 to 40 who had recovered from COVID-19. The V gene is TRBV29-1, the J gene TRBJ2-7; D unresolved. The CDR3 here is CSVGQAEQYF. As DNA, the CDR3 is TGCAGCGTTGGTCAGGCCGAGCAGTACTTC.